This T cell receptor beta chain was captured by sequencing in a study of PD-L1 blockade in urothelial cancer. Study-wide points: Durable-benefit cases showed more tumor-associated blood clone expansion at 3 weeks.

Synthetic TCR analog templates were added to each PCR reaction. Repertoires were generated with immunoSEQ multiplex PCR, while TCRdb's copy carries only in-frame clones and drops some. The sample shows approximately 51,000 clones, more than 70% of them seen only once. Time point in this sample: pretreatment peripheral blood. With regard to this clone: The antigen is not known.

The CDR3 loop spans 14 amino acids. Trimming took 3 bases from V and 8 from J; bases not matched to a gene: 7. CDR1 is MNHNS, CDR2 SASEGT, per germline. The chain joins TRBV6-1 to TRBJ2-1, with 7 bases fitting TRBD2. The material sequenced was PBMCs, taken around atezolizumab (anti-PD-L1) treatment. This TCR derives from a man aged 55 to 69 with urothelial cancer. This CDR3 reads CASSDRSGVYEQFF. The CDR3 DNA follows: TGTGCCAGCAGTGATAGGAGCGGGGTCTATGAGCAGTTCTTC.